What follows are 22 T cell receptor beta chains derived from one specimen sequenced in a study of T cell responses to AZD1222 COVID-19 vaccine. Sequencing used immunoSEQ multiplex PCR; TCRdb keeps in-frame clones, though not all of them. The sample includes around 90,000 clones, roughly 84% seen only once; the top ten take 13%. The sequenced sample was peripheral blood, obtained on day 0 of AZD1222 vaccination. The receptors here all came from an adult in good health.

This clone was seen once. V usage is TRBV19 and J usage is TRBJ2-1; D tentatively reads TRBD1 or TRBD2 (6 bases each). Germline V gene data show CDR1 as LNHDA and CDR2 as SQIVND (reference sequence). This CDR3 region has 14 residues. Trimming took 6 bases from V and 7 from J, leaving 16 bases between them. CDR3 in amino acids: CASSRGLGWNEQFF. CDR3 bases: TGTGCCAGTAGCCGGGGGCTAGGATGGAATGAGCAGTTCTTC.

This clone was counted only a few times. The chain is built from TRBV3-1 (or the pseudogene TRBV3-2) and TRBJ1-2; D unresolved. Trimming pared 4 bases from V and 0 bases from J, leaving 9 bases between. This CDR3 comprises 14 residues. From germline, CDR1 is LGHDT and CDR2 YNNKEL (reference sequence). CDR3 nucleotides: TGTGCCAGCAGCCCGCGATCAGCTAACTATGGCTACACCTTC. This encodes CASSPRSANYGYTF.

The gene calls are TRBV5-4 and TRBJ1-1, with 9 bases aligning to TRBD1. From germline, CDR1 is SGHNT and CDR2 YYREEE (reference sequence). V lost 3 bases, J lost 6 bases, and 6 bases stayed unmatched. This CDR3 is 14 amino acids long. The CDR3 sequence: CASSYRDRAAEAFF. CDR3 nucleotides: TGTGCCAGCAGCTACCGGGACAGGGCCGCTGAAGCTTTCTTT.

The CDR3 bases are TGTGCCAGCAGTAGAGGGGATAGCAATCAGCCCCAGCATTTT. It encodes CASSRGDSNQPQHF. V and J are TRBV6-5 and TRBJ1-5; the D gene is possibly TRBD1 (5 bases). Germline V gene data show CDR1 as MNHEY and CDR2 as SVGAGI. V was pared by 5 bases and J by 0 bases, with 8 bases between. The CDR3 extends over 14 amino acids.

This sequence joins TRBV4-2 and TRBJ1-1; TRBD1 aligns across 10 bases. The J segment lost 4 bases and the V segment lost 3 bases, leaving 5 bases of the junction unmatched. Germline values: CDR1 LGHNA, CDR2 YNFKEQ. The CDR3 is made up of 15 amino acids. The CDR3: CASSQMGTGATEAFF. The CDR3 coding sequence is TGTGCCAGCAGCCAGATGGGGACAGGGGCCACTGAAGCTTTCTTT.

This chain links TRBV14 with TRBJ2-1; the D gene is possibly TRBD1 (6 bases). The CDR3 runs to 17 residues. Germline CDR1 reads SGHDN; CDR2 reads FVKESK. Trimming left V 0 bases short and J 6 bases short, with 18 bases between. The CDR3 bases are TGTGCCAGCAGCCAAGATTACCAGGGGCCAAAGTCCAATGAGCAGTTCTTC. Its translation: CASSQDYQGPKSNEQFF.

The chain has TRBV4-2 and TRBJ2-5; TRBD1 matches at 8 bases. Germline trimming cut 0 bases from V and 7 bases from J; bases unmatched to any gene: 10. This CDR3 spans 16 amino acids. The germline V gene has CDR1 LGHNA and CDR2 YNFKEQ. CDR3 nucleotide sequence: TGTGCCAGCAGCCAAGATCTAACAGGGGGGAGAGTGACCCAGTACTTC. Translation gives CASSQDLTGGRVTQYF.

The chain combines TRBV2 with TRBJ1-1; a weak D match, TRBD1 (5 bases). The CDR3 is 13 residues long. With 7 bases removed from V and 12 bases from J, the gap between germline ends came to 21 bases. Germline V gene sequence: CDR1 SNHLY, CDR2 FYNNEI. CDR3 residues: CASKRSREGGTFF. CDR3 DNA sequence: TGTGCCAGCAAAAGGAGCAGGGAAGGTGGAACTTTCTTT.

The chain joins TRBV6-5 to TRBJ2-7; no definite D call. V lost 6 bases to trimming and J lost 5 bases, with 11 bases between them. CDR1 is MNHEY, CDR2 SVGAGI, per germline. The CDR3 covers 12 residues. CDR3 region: CASRSQAHEQYF. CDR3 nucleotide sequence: TGTGCCAGCAGGTCCCAGGCCCACGAGCAGTACTTC.

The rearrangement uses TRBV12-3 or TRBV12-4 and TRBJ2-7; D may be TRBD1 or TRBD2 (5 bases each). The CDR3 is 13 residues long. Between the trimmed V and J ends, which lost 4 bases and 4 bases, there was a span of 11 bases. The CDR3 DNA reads TGTGCCAGCAGTTGGGGACGGAGATACGAGCAGTACTTC. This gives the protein CASSWGRRYEQYF.

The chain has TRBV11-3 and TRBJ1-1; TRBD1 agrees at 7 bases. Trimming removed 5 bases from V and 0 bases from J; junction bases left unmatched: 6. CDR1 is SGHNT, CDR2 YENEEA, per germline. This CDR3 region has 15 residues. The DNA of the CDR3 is TGTGCCAGCAGCACCCACAGGGGATTGAACACTGAAGCTTTCTTT. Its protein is CASSTHRGLNTEAFF.

The CDR3 region is CASSDRAGGNTGELFF. CDR3 sequence (DNA): TGTGCCAGCAGTGATCGGGCAGGGGGCAACACCGGGGAGCTGTTTTTT. The V call is TRBV2, the J call TRBJ2-2; 8 nucleotides line up with TRBD1. The CDR3 sequence is 16 residues long. Trimming at V came to 3 bases and at J to 2 bases, leaving 5 bases not matched to a gene. CDR1 is SNHLY, CDR2 FYNNEI, per germline.

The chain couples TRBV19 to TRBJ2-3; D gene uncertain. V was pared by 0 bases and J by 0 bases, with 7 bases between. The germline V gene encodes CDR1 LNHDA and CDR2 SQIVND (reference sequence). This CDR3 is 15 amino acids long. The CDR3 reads CASSIDRISTDTQYF. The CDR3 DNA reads TGTGCCAGTAGTATAGATCGGATTAGCACAGATACGCAGTATTTT. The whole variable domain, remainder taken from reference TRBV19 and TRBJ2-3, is DGGITQSPKYLFRKEGQNVTLSCEQNLNHDAMYWYRQDPGQGLRLIYYSQIVNDFQKGDIAEGYSVSREKKESFPLTVTSAQKNPTAFYLCASSIDRISTDTQYFGPGTRLTVL.

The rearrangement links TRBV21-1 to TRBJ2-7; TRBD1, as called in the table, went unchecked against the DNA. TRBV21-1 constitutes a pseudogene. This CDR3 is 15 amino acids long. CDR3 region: CASSNESGQGDEQYF. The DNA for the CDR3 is TGTGCCAGCAGCAATGAATCGGGACAGGGGGACGAGCAGTACTTC.

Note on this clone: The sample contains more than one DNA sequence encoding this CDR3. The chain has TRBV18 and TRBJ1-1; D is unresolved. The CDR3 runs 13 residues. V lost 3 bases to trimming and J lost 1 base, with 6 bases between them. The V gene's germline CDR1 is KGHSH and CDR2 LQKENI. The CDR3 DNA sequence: TGTGCCAGCTCACCTCGAGGGAACACTGAAGCTTTCTTT. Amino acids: CASSPRGNTEAFF.

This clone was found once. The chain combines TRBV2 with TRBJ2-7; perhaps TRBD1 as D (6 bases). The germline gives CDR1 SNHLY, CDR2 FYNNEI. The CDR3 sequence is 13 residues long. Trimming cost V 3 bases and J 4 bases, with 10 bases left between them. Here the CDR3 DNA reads TGTGCCAGCAGTGAGCACAGGGATTACGAGCAGTACTTC. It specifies CASSEHRDYEQYF. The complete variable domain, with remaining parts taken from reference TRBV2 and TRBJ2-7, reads EPEVTQTPSHQVTQMGQEVILRCVPISNHLYFYWYRQILGQKVEFLVSFYNNEISEKSEIFDDQFSVERPDGSNFTLKIRSTKLEDSAMYFCASSEHRDYEQYFGPGTRLTVT.

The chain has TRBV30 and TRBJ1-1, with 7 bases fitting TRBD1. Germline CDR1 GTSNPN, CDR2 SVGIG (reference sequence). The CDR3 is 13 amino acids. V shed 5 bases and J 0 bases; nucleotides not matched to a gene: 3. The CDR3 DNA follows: TGTGCCTGGCGGGGACAGATGAACACTGAAGCTTTCTTT. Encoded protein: CAWRGQMNTEAFF. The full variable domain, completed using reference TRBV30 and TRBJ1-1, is SQTIHQWPATLVQPVGSPLSLECTVEGTSNPNLYWYRQAAGRGLQLLFYSVGIGQISSEVPQNLSASRPQDRQFILSSKKLLLSDSGFYLCAWRGQMNTEAFFGQGTRLTVV.

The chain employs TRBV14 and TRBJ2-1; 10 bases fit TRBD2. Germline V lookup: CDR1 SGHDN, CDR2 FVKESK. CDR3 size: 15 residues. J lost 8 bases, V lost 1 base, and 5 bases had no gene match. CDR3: CASSQVPTSGDEQFF. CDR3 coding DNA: TGTGCCAGCAGCCAAGTACCTACTAGCGGGGATGAGCAGTTCTTC.

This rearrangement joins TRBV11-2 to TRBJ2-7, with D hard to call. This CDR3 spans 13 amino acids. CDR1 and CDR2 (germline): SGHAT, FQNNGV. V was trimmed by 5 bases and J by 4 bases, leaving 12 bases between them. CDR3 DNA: TGTGCCAGCAGCATCTCAAGACCATACGAGCAGTACTTC. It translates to CASSISRPYEQYF.

CDR3: CASHPMGPDYGYTF. CDR3 coding DNA: TGTGCCAGCCACCCCATGGGACCGGACTATGGCTACACCTTC. The rearrangement joins TRBV5-6 to TRBJ1-2, with a tentative D call TRBD1 (5 bases). V lost 7 bases to trimming and J lost 3 bases, with 16 bases between them. The CDR3 has 14 amino acids. Germline loops: CDR1 SGHDT, CDR2 YYEEEE.

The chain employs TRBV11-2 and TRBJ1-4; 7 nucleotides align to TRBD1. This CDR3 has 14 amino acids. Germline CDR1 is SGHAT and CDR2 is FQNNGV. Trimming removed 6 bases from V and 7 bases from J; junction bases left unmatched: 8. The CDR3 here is CASSRDRVSEKLFF. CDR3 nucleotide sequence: TGTGCCAGCAGTCGCGACAGGGTCTCTGAAAAACTGTTTTTT.

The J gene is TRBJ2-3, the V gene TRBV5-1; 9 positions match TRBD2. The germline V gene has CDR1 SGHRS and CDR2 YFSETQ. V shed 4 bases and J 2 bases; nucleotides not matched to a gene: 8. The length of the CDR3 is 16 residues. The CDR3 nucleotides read TGCGCCAGCAGCCCGGGACTAGCCGTATACACAGATACGCAGTATTTT. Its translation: CASSPGLAVYTDTQYF. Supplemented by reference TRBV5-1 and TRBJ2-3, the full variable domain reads KAGVTQTPRYLIKTRGQQVTLSCSPISGHRSVSWYQQTPGQGLQFLFEYFSETQRNKGNFPGRFSGRQFSNSRSEMNVSTLELGDSALYLCASSPGLAVYTDTQYFGPGTRLTVL.